Below, 21 T cell receptor beta chains from the same sample are listed, as sequenced in a study of shared clonotypes between healthy human individuals. TCRdb's table, derived via immunoSEQ multiplex PCR, lists solely in-frame clones and lacks some. This sample has around 1.4 million clones, with about 98.5% found just once. What was sequenced was naive CD4+ T cells sorted from blood. Subset in this sample: CD45RA+ positively selected. These receptor sequences come from a man aged 30-40 years in good health.

This chain uses TRBV25-1 with TRBJ2-5; a possible D gene is TRBD2 (6 bases). Per germline, CDR1 MGHDK and CDR2 SYGVNS. The CDR3 totals 15 residues. The germline V and J ends were trimmed by 4 bases and 0 bases, with 12 bases remaining between them. The CDR3 loop is CASSAGDSDQETQYF. CDR3 DNA: TGTGCCAGCAGTGCGGGAGATAGCGACCAAGAGACCCAGTACTTC.

This chain connects TRBV7-9 to TRBJ1-5, with D possibly matching TRBD1 (6 bases). Germline loops: CDR1 SEHNR, CDR2 FQNEAQ (reference sequence). The CDR3 has 13 residues. V was trimmed by 5 bases and J by 4 bases, leaving 9 bases between them. The CDR3 spells CASSPGENQPQHF. In DNA form, the CDR3 reads TGTGCCAGCAGCCCAGGGGAAAATCAGCCCCAGCATTTT.

The genes are TRBV5-1 and TRBJ2-1; no clear D gene. The V end was cut by 0 bases, the J end by 3 bases, with 7 bases between. CDR3 size: 14 residues. Germline V CDR1 and CDR2: SGHRS, YFSETQ. The CDR3 nucleotides are TGCGCCAGCAGCTTGGCACAGAGCTACAATGAGCAGTTCTTC. Its translation: CASSLAQSYNEQFF.

The rearrangement joins TRBV9 to TRBJ2-7; the D is unclear. CDR3 length equals 15 residues. V lost 0 bases, J lost 6 bases, and 16 bases lay in between. The germline CDR1 and CDR2 sequences are SGDLS and YYNGEE. CDR3 nucleotide sequence: TGTGCCAGCAGCGTAGATGCCAGCCCCAGCGTCGAGCAGTACTTC. Protein product: CASSVDASPSVEQYF.

As regards this clone: The same CDR3 arises from other DNA sequences in this sample as well. The V gene is TRBV19, the J gene TRBJ2-5; TRBD1 agrees at 9 bases. CDR3 length: 14 amino acids. In germline, CDR1 is LNHDA, CDR2 SQIVND (reference sequence). V shed 3 bases and J 2 bases; nucleotides not matched to a gene: 1. CDR3 DNA sequence: TGTGCCAGTAGTATCGGGACAGGGCAAGAGACCCAGTACTTC. Protein: CASSIGTGQETQYF.

This chain links TRBV4-1 with TRBJ1-2; D might be TRBD1 (5 bases). V lost 0 bases and J lost 2, with 13 bases in between. The CDR3 totals 16 residues. The germline V gene has CDR1 MGHRA and CDR2 YSYEKL. The chain's CDR3 is CASSQDSGKGNYGYTF. CDR3 bases: TGCGCCAGCAGCCAAGATAGCGGGAAGGGGAACTATGGCTACACCTTC.

The chain carries TRBV28 and TRBJ1-3, with 7 bases identical to TRBD1. This CDR3 is 15 amino acids long. V lost 4 bases, J lost 6 bases, and 9 bases stayed unmatched. Germline V gene sequence: CDR1 MDHEN, CDR2 SYDVKM. The CDR3: CASSYLDREANTIYF. The CDR3 DNA reads TGTGCCAGCAGTTACCTAGACAGGGAGGCAAACACCATATATTTT.

The gene calls are TRBV30 and TRBJ1-1; 7 nucleotides agree with TRBD1. V shed 8 bases and J 0 bases; nucleotides not matched to a gene: 6. The CDR3 totals 13 residues. Germline V lookup: CDR1 GTSNPN, CDR2 SVGIG (reference sequence). This chain's CDR3 is CAGSGTVNTEAFF. The CDR3 DNA reads as TGTGCCGGTTCCGGGACAGTGAACACTGAAGCTTTCTTT.

The V and J genes are TRBV5-1 and TRBJ2-3; TRBD1 is a possible D gene (6 bases). V dropped 0 bases and J dropped 3 bases, with 14 bases sitting between them. The CDR3 is made up of 16 amino acids. Germline assignment: CDR1 SGHRS and CDR2 YFSETQ. The CDR3 DNA is TGCGCCAGCAGCTTGGGACAGGTATGGGGTACAGATACGCAGTATTTT. It specifies CASSLGQVWGTDTQYF.

This clone was found once. The V and J genes are TRBV5-8 and TRBJ2-4, with D unclear. Trimming stripped 3 bases from V and 1 base from J, with 11 bases between. The CDR3 extends over 15 amino acids. Germline V lookup: CDR1 SGHTS, CDR2 YDEGEE. In DNA form, the CDR3 reads TGTGCCAGCAGCTCCGGACGGGCGGCCAAAAACATTCAGTACTTC. Protein product: CASSSGRAAKNIQYF. The variable domain in full, completed from reference TRBV5-8 and TRBJ2-4, reads EAGVTQSPTHLIKTRGQQATLRCSPISGHTSVYWYQQALGLGLQFLLWYDEGEERNRGNFPPRFSGRQFPNYSSELNVNALELEDSALYLCASSSGRAAKNIQYFGAGTRLSVL.

The V and J genes are TRBV18 and TRBJ2-7; no clear D. Germline lookup yields CDR1 KGHSH and CDR2 LQKENI. Trimming shortened V by 3 bases and J by 4 bases, and 10 bases separated the two germline ends. The CDR3 loop spans 13 amino acids. The CDR3 loop reads CASSPVSLYEQYF. The CDR3 nucleotides read TGTGCCAGCTCACCCGTAAGTCTTTACGAGCAGTACTTC.

The genes are TRBV7-9 and TRBJ1-1; D may be TRBD1 (5 bases). CDR1 is SEHNR and CDR2 is FQNEAQ in the germline V gene (reference sequence). The CDR3 has 16 residues. Trimming left V 5 bases short and J 3 bases short, with 19 bases between. CDR3 sequence: CASSPHPGRGYTEAFF. The CDR3 DNA reads as TGTGCCAGCAGCCCCCACCCAGGGAGAGGGTACACTGAAGCTTTCTTT.

The sample holds one count of this clone. This chain joins TRBV19 and TRBJ2-7, with 11 nucleotides matching TRBD2. With 4 bases clipped from V and 3 bases from J, the junction kept 5 bases outside the gene matches. Germline V CDR1 and CDR2: LNHDA, SQIVND (reference sequence). The CDR3 covers 15 residues. The CDR3 bases are TGTGCCAGTAGTAACGCCGGGACTAGCGGCTACGAGCAGTACTTC. It codes for CASSNAGTSGYEQYF.

The chain has TRBV11-3 and TRBJ1-1; the match to TRBD1 covers 8 bases. This CDR3 region has 15 residues. Germline V CDR1 and CDR2: SGHNT, YENEEA. Trimming removed 4 bases from V and 5 bases from J; junction bases left unmatched: 9. This CDR3 is CASSSGQGRATEAFF. As DNA, the CDR3 is TGTGCCAGCAGCTCAGGACAGGGACGCGCAACTGAAGCTTTCTTT.

The J gene is TRBJ2-6, the V gene TRBV9; 9 nucleotides line up with TRBD1. There are 18 residues in the CDR3. Germline trimming cut 0 bases from V and 2 bases from J; bases unmatched to any gene: 6. The germline CDR1 and CDR2 sequences are SGDLS and YYNGEE. CDR3 nucleotide sequence: TGTGCCAGCAGCGTAGAGGGGACAGGGTACACTGGGGCCAACGTCCTGACTTTC. It translates to CASSVEGTGYTGANVLTF.

This chain links TRBV27 with TRBJ2-1; D is uncertain. V lost 1 base, J lost 5 bases, and 9 bases lay in between. Per the germline V gene, CDR1 is MNHEY and CDR2 is SMNVEV (reference sequence). The CDR3 covers 14 residues. DNA for the CDR3: TGTGCCAGCAGTTTATTACAGCTAGACAATGAGCAGTTCTTC. Its translation: CASSLLQLDNEQFF.

V usage is TRBV7-2 and J usage is TRBJ1-3, with 9 bases identical to TRBD1. The ends lost 6 bases at V and 0 bases at J; junction bases unmatched: 3. The CDR3 is 15 amino acids. Germline values: CDR1 SGHTA, CDR2 FQGNSA. The CDR3 nucleotides read TGTGCCAGCAGGGGGACAGGGCGCTCTGGAAACACCATATATTTT. This gives the protein CASRGTGRSGNTIYF.

This clone was picked up one time. The V gene is TRBV29-1, the J gene TRBJ2-3, with 8 bases fitting TRBD1. This CDR3 contains 12 residues. Germline V gene data show CDR1 as SQVTM and CDR2 as ANQGSEA. Trimming at V came to 7 bases and at J to 6 bases, leaving 6 bases not matched to a gene. CDR3 nucleotides: TGCAGCGCCGTCAGGGGGCTGGATACGCAGTATTTT. This encodes CSAVRGLDTQYF.

This sequence joins TRBV28 and TRBJ2-7, with 10 bases that match TRBD2. This CDR3 has 15 amino acids. Germline V gene data show CDR1 as MDHEN and CDR2 as SYDVKM. Germline trimming cut 4 bases from V and 2 bases from J; bases unmatched to any gene: 5. The CDR3 loop reads CASSSLLAGPYEQYF. The DNA of the CDR3 is TGTGCCAGCAGTTCCCTACTAGCGGGGCCCTACGAGCAGTACTTC.

The chain joins TRBV25-1 to TRBJ2-1, with TRBD2 matching over 16 bases. The CDR3 is made up of 14 amino acids. Germline V gene sequence: CDR1 MGHDK, CDR2 SYGVNS. V gave up 4 bases and J gave up 15 bases; unmatched junction bases: 6. The chain's CDR3 is CASSASGTSGRAFF. As DNA, the CDR3 is TGTGCCAGCAGTGCCTCCGGGACTAGCGGGAGGGCGTTCTTC.

In regard to this clone: Other DNA sequences of this sample code for an identical CDR3. V and J are TRBV30 and TRBJ1-2; D is uncertain. Germline-derived CDR1 and CDR2 are GTSNPN and SVGIG (reference sequence). The V and J ends lost 1 base and 7 bases respectively, with 4 bases between them. The CDR3 has 10 amino acids. The CDR3 sequence: CAWSGGGYTF. For the CDR3, the DNA is TGTGCCTGGAGTGGGGGTGGCTACACCTTC.